This T cell receptor (beta chain) was observed in a study of cytomegalovirus exposure and HLA in healthy donors. Study-wide results and caveats: DRB1 had the most TCR associations and HLA-C the fewest, a later analysis found, with rates varying by HLA locus.

V lost 2 bases, J lost 3 bases, and 4 bases stayed unmatched. The CDR3 consists of 15 residues. Details on this clone: Its antigen is currently unknown.

With 60 Vbeta and 13 Jbeta primers, the PCR was carried out. TCRdb keeps only in-frame clones here, not all; method: immunoSEQ multiplex PCR. The data show 170,000 or so clones, 65% to 90% seen once. The chain is built from TRBV6-7 and TRBJ1-5; 7 bases agree with TRBD1. TRBV6-7 counts as an open reading frame of uncertain function. The sequencing input was PBMCs. This clonotype was obtained from a man aged 50 to 60 in good health and CMV-seropositive. Written as DNA, the CDR3 is TGTGCCAGCAGTTACATGACAGGGATCAATCAGCCCCAGCATTTT. Its protein is CASSYMTGINQPQHF.